The 21 T cell receptor beta chains below come from one sample, sequenced in a study of blood T cell repertoires in COVID-19. Sequencing was performed with immunoSEQ multiplex PCR; in TCRdb, only in-frame clones are kept and a portion is missing. The sample includes about 310,000 clones, just under 90% of them seen just once. The sequencing input was PBMCs or T cells enriched from blood (not recorded which). These TCRs come from a young woman who had recovered from COVID-19.

This chain uses TRBV7-9 with TRBJ1-1; a weak D match, TRBD1 (5 bases). Germline assignment: CDR1 SEHNR and CDR2 FQNEAQ (reference sequence). Trimming removed 2 bases from V and 4 bases from J, with 11 bases in between. This CDR3 comprises 14 residues. The CDR3 bases are TGTGCCAGCAGCTTAACGCAGGGTAGCACTGAAGCTTTCTTT. Amino acids: CASSLTQGSTEAFF.

CDR3 nucleotide sequence: TGTGCCAGCAGCTTAGTCTGTCAGGGGGTCTTCGATGAGCAGTTCTTC. Its translation is CASSLVCQGVFDEQFF. The chain recombines TRBV11-3 with TRBJ2-1; 7 nucleotides agree with TRBD1. From germline, CDR1 is SGHNT and CDR2 YENEEA. The CDR3 totals 16 residues. J lost 8 bases, V lost 1 base, and 11 bases had no gene match. The variable domain in full, with the rest retrieved from reference TRBV11-3 and TRBJ2-1, is EAGVVQSPRYKIIEKKQPVAFWCNPISGHNTLYWYLQNLGQGPELLIRYENEEAVDDSQLPKDRFSAERLKGVDSTLKIQPAELGDSAVYLCASSLVCQGVFDEQFFGPGTRLTVL.

The chain combines TRBV10-3 with TRBJ1-1; D might be TRBD1 (5 bases). CDR1 and CDR2 (germline): ENHRY, SYGVKD. The germline V and J ends were trimmed by 2 bases and 3 bases, with 13 bases remaining between them. The CDR3 length is 15 residues. The CDR3 nucleotides are TGTGCCATCAGTGAGGGAGGGGAAGGAGACACTGAAGCTTTCTTT. Protein: CAISEGGEGDTEAFF.

The chain is built from TRBV5-1 and TRBJ2-7; D gene uncertain. Germline V gene data show CDR1 as SGHRS and CDR2 as YFSETQ. The CDR3 totals 13 residues. V lost 3 bases and J lost 0, with 7 bases in between. The CDR3 DNA reads as TGCGCCAGCAGCTCTCTATTCTCCTACGAGCAGTACTTC. Protein product: CASSSLFSYEQYF. Combining the CDR3 with reference TRBV5-1 and TRBJ2-7 gives the whole variable domain KAGVTQTPRYLIKTRGQQVTLSCSPISGHRSVSWYQQTPGQGLQFLFEYFSETQRNKGNFPGRFSGRQFSNSRSEMNVSTLELGDSALYLCASSSLFSYEQYFGPGTRLTVT.

This chain joins TRBV19 and TRBJ2-1; D possibly corresponds to TRBD2 (5 bases). Germline V lookup: CDR1 LNHDA, CDR2 SQIVND (reference sequence). CDR3 length: 16 amino acids. V was pared by 5 bases and J by 2 bases, with 16 bases between. This CDR3 reads CASSAIARLTYNEQFF. The DNA for the CDR3 is TGTGCCAGTAGTGCAATAGCGAGATTGACCTACAATGAGCAGTTCTTC.

The chain is built from TRBV15 and TRBJ2-7; TRBD2 matches at 12 bases. The CDR3 is 14 residues long. Germline loops: CDR1 LNHNV, CDR2 YYDKDF (reference sequence). The V and J ends lost 3 bases and 3 bases, in that order; junction bases with no gene match: 0. For the CDR3, the DNA is TGTGCCACCAGCAGGACTAGCGGGAGCTACGAGCAGTACTTC. Translated: CATSRTSGSYEQYF.

The V gene is TRBV7-9, the J gene TRBJ2-3; the D gene is possibly TRBD1 (5 bases). Between the trimmed V and J ends, which lost 5 bases and 0 bases, there was a span of 9 bases. The CDR3 has 14 amino acids. Germline assignment: CDR1 SEHNR and CDR2 FQNEAQ (reference sequence). The CDR3, as DNA: TGTGCCAGCAGCCCGACAGTTAGCACAGATACGCAGTATTTT. Protein sequence: CASSPTVSTDTQYF.

For the CDR3, the DNA is TGTGCCAGCAGCTTGTTTCAGTACGAGCAGTACTTC. This sequence encodes CASSLFQYEQYF. The J gene is TRBJ2-7, the V gene TRBV5-4; D is unresolved. This CDR3 spans 12 amino acids. Germline assignment: CDR1 SGHNT and CDR2 YYREEE (reference sequence). Trimming removed 1 base at V and 4 bases at J, with 6 bases between. The variable domain in full, completed from reference TRBV5-4 and TRBJ2-7, reads ETGVTQSPTHLIKTRGQQVTLRCSSQSGHNTVSWYQQALGQGPQFIFQYYREEENGRGNFPPRFSGLQFPNYSSELNVNALELDDSALYLCASSLFQYEQYFGPGTRLTVT.

Regarding this clone: Compared with germline, one end of the junction differs, possibly owing to a read error. The chain combines TRBV11-3 with TRBJ2-2, with D maybe TRBD2 (6 bases). The germline gives CDR1 SGHNT, CDR2 YENEEA. The length of the CDR3 is 20 residues. In nucleotides, the CDR3 is TGTGCCAGCAGCATAGACTCCTTTCGGCGGGACGCGGGTAGCACCGGGGAGCTGTTTTTT. This encodes CASSIDSFRRDAGSTGELFF.

The V gene is TRBV24-1, the J gene TRBJ2-2; TRBD2 matches at 10 bases. The CDR3 is made up of 15 amino acids. Trimming at V came to 1 base and at J to 6 bases, leaving 1 base not matched to a gene. Germline values: CDR1 KGHDR, CDR2 SFDVKD. The CDR3: CATSDLAGGSGELFF. The CDR3 DNA sequence: TGTGCCACCAGTGATTTAGCGGGAGGGTCCGGGGAGCTGTTTTTT.

For the CDR3, the DNA is TGTGCCAGCAGCTCCCTCGGACAGGGGAGGCCCTTTAACTATGGCTACACCTTC. Translation gives CASSSLGQGRPFNYGYTF. The rearrangement joins TRBV9 to TRBJ1-2, with 9 bases aligning to TRBD1. Per germline, CDR1 SGDLS and CDR2 YYNGEE. CDR3 size: 18 residues. V lost 4 bases and J lost 1; bases outside the gene matches: 14. Drawing the rest from reference TRBV9 and TRBJ1-2, the complete variable domain is DSGVTQTPKHLITATGQRVTLRCSPRSGDLSVYWYQQSLDQGLQFLIQYYNGEERAKGNILERFSAQQFPDLHSELNLSSLELGDSALYFCASSSLGQGRPFNYGYTFGSGTRLTVV.

The V gene is TRBV2, the J gene TRBJ1-3, with D hard to call. Per germline, CDR1 SNHLY and CDR2 FYNNEI. The germline V and J ends were trimmed by 3 bases and 0 bases, with 9 bases remaining between them. This CDR3 has 15 amino acids. CDR3 region: CASSEFRSSGNTIYF. DNA of the CDR3: TGTGCCAGCAGTGAGTTTCGGTCCTCTGGAAACACCATATATTTT.

The chain recombines TRBV12-3 or TRBV12-4 with TRBJ1-1, with D possibly matching TRBD1 (6 bases). CDR3 length: 13 amino acids. V was shortened by 5 bases and J by 2 bases, with 9 bases between the two germline ends. DNA for the CDR3: TGTGCCAGCAGTCAACAGGGTAACACTGAAGCTTTCTTT. This translates into CASSQQGNTEAFF.

V gene TRBV7-3 combines with J gene TRBJ1-1; a possible D gene is TRBD1 (6 bases). The CDR3 spans 15 residues. Germline CDR1 reads SGHTA; CDR2 reads FQGTGA. The V end was cut by 0 bases, the J end by 3 bases, with 11 bases between. The CDR3 nucleotides read TGTGCCAGCAGCTTAACCTCAGGGGTTGACACTGAAGCTTTCTTT. Its protein is CASSLTSGVDTEAFF.

This chain links TRBV14 with TRBJ1-3; D is uncertain. Germline V gene sequence: CDR1 SGHDN, CDR2 FVKESK. V was trimmed by 4 bases and J by 0 bases, leaving 10 bases between them. The CDR3 has 15 amino acids. The CDR3: CASSPYLTSGNTIYF. The CDR3 nucleotides read TGTGCCAGCAGCCCCTATCTAACCTCTGGAAACACCATATATTTT.

V gene TRBV5-1 combines with J gene TRBJ2-7; D is uncertain. The CDR3 contains 13 residues. Trimming cost V 2 bases and J 0 bases, with 6 bases left between them. Germline values: CDR1 SGHRS, CDR2 YFSETQ. CDR3 sequence: CASSFRSSYEQYF. CDR3 DNA sequence: TGCGCCAGCAGCTTCCGGAGCTCCTACGAGCAGTACTTC.

The chain couples TRBV14 to TRBJ2-2, with 7 bases that match TRBD2. V shed 1 base and J 1 base; nucleotides not matched to a gene: 3. The CDR3 loop spans 16 amino acids. Germline CDR1 is SGHDN and CDR2 is FVKESK. The CDR3 loop reads CASSQASGENTGELFF. For the CDR3, the DNA is TGTGCCAGCAGCCAAGCTAGCGGAGAGAACACCGGGGAGCTGTTTTTT.

The chain couples TRBV3-1 (or the pseudogene TRBV3-2) to TRBJ2-4; the D gene is possibly TRBD1 (6 bases). Germline CDR1 is LGHDT and CDR2 is YNNKEL (reference sequence). The CDR3 covers 14 residues. V was pared by 0 bases and J by 7 bases, with 10 bases between. CDR3 bases: TGTGCCAGCAGCCAAGAGGGGCAGGGGAACATTCAGTACTTC. Its protein product is CASSQEGQGNIQYF.

This chain uses TRBV7-3 with TRBJ1-5, with D perhaps TRBD1 (5 bases). Trimming cost V 4 bases and J 3 bases, with 13 bases left between them. CDR1 is SGHTA, CDR2 FQGTGA, per germline. The CDR3 loop spans 15 amino acids. Written as DNA, the CDR3 is TGTGCCAGCAGCTCCGTTGGGGCCTCCAATCAGCCCCAGCATTTT. Translation gives CASSSVGASNQPQHF.

This clone came up a few times. The chain carries TRBV29-1 and TRBJ2-5, with TRBD2 identical over 10 bases. The germline V gene encodes CDR1 SQVTM and CDR2 ANQGSEA. V lost 6 bases and J lost 2; bases outside the gene matches: 9. CDR3 size: 15 residues. CDR3 protein: CSVQAGGAQQETQYF. The DNA for the CDR3 is TGCAGCGTACAAGCGGGAGGGGCCCAACAAGAGACCCAGTACTTC. The whole variable domain, remainder taken from reference TRBV29-1 and TRBJ2-5, is SAVISQKPSRDICQRGTSLTIQCQVDSQVTMMFWYRQQPGQSLTLIATANQGSEATYESGFVIDKFPISRPNLTFSTLTVSNMSPEDSSIYLCSVQAGGAQQETQYFGPGTRLLVL.

The CDR3 nucleotides read TGCAGTGCCTATTCCGGGGGTGAAGCTTTCTTT. Protein sequence: CSAYSGGEAFF. The chain employs TRBV20-1 and TRBJ1-1; maybe TRBD1 (5 bases). This CDR3 is 11 amino acids long. The V and J ends lost 6 bases and 7 bases respectively, with 12 bases between them. Per the germline V gene, CDR1 is DFQATT and CDR2 is SNEGSKA (reference sequence).